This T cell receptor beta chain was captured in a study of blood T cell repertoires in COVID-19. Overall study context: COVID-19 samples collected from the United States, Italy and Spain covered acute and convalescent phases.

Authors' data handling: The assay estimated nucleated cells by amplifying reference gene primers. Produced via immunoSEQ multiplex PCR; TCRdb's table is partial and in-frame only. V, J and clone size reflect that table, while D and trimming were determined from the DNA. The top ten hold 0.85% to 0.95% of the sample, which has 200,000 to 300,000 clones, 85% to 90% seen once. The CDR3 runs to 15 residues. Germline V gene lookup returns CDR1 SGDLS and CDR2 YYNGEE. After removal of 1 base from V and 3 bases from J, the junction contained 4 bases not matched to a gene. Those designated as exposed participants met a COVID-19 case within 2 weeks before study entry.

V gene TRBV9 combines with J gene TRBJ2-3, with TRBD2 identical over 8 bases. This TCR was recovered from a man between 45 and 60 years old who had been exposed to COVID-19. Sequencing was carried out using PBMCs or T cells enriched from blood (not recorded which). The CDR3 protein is CASSVTGGATDTQYF. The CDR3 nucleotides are TGTGCCAGCAGCGTAACCGGGGGGGCAACAGATACGCAGTATTTT.